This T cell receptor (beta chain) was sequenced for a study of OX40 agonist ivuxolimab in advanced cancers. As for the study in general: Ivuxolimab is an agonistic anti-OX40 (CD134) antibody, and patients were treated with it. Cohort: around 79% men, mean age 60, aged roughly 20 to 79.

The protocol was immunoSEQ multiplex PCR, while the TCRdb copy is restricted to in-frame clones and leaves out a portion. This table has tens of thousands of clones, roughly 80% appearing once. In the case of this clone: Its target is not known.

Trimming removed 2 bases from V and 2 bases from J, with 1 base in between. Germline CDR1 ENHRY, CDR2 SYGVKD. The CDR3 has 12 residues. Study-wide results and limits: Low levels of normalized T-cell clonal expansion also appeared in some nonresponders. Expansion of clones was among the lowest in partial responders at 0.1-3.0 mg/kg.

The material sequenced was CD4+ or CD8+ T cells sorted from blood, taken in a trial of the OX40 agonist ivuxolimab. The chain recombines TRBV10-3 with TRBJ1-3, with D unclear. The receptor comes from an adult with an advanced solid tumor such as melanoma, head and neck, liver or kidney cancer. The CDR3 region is CAISEAGNTIYF. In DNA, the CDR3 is TGTGCCATCAGTGAGGCTGGAAACACCATATATTTT.